This T cell receptor beta chain emerged from a study of cytomegalovirus exposure and HLA in healthy donors. Germline V gives CDR1 MNHNS, CDR2 SASEGT. V was clipped by 7 bases and J by 2 bases, with 10 bases between them. The CDR3 contains 13 residues. PCR employed 60 Vbeta and 13 Jbeta primers. Repertoires were generated with immunoSEQ multiplex PCR, while TCRdb's copy carries only in-frame clones and drops some. Altogether 210,000 or so clones are present, about 84% being singletons, with the ten largest covering roughly 1.3%. J is TRBJ2-3 and V is TRBV6-1; tentative D call: TRBD2 (5 bases). Sequenced material: PBMCs. The sequence derives from a human donor in good health. CDR3 sequence: CASNGLYTDTQYF. The CDR3 bases are TGTGCCAGCAACGGACTGTACACAGATACGCAGTATTTT.